The 4 T cell receptor beta chains reported below all come from one sample, sequenced in a study of immune characteristics of hereditary and idiopathic chronic pancreatitis. Sequencing was performed with immunoSEQ multiplex PCR; in TCRdb, only in-frame clones are kept and a portion is missing. The data hold 5,600 or so clones, with roughly 70% observed a single time. Chronic pancreatitis tissue was collected during total pancreatectomy with islet autotransplantation. Source material: pancreas tissue with hereditary chronic pancreatitis. All receptors come from a human donor with chronic pancreatitis.

This clone has a handful of counts. This chain uses TRBV4-3 with TRBJ1-4; D might be TRBD1 (6 bases). There are 15 residues in the CDR3. Per the germline V gene, CDR1 is LGHNA and CDR2 is YSLEER. V was trimmed by 6 bases and J by 10 bases, leaving 21 bases between them. This CDR3 is CASSQGYEVEGKLFF. CDR3 nucleotides: TGCGCCAGCAGTCAGGGGTATGAGGTTGAGGGAAAACTGTTTTTT.

This chain uses TRBV5-5 with TRBJ2-3; D ambiguous. The germline CDR1 and CDR2 sequences are SGHKS and YYEKEE (reference sequence). Deletions cut 4 bases from V and 2 bases from J, with 11 bases between. This CDR3 region has 14 residues. CDR3 nucleotide sequence: TGTGCCAGCAGCCAATATTCCGACACAGATACGCAGTATTTT. It codes for CASSQYSDTDTQYF.

The chain joins TRBV2 to TRBJ1-5, with D perhaps matching TRBD1 (5 bases). Trimming took off 4 bases at V and 9 bases at J, with 13 bases between the two ends. Per germline, CDR1 SNHLY and CDR2 FYNNEI. The CDR3 covers 13 residues. Here the CDR3 reads CASSGEGKSPQHF. CDR3 nucleotides: TGTGCCAGCAGTGGGGAGGGGAAATCGCCCCAGCATTTT.

V usage is TRBV11-3 and J usage is TRBJ2-1, with D perhaps matching TRBD1 or TRBD2 (5 bases each). The V and J ends lost 1 base and 9 bases respectively, with 10 bases between them. CDR1 and CDR2 (germline): SGHNT, YENEEA. This CDR3 has 13 amino acids. The CDR3 DNA sequence: TGTGCCAGCAGCTTAGTAGGGGAGACTGAGCAGTTCTTC. Amino acid sequence: CASSLVGETEQFF. The full variable domain, rest sourced from reference TRBV11-3 and TRBJ2-1, is EAGVVQSPRYKIIEKKQPVAFWCNPISGHNTLYWYLQNLGQGPELLIRYENEEAVDDSQLPKDRFSAERLKGVDSTLKIQPAELGDSAVYLCASSLVGETEQFFGPGTRLTVL.